This T cell receptor beta chain is drawn from a study of post-analysis software for immune sequencing data. General study points: Multiple sclerosis patients showed significantly lower normalized Chao1 diversity than controls did. Higher frequency in patients than in controls was seen for roughly 5 TRBV segments, with TRBV5-6, TRBV5-1 and TRBV20-1 among them.

A remark on this clonotype: Antigen specificity is unknown.

This CDR3 has 14 residues. Germline-derived CDR1 and CDR2 are SQVTM and ANQGSEA. V shed 6 bases, J shed 1 base, and the junction held 8 bases outside the gene matches. Tagging with unique molecular identifiers was a feature of the TCR beta cDNA libraries. In TCRdb, the PCR reads were re-called with MiXCR into one record per CDR3 protein. The sample shows 600,000 to 750,000 distinct CDR3 sequences, approximately 59% of them seen only once. The sample was blood. The V call is TRBV29-1, the J call TRBJ2-7; 8 nucleotides match TRBD1. The source of this sequence is a girl aged 2 to 10 with multiple sclerosis. The CDR3 reads CSVLQGVGSYEQYF. In DNA form, the CDR3 reads TGCAGCGTACTACAGGGGGTAGGTTCCTACGAGCAGTACTTC.